The clone carrying this T cell receptor (delta chain) was recorded a few times. Translating this DNA gives a protein that differs at residue 14 from the TCRdb one, which belongs to a much larger clone; a read error is likely, and the protein shown is this translation. Vgamma9/Vdelta2+ and Vdelta2-negative gammadelta T cells were flow-sorted from PBMC for bulk sequencing. The sample comes from a study of γδ T cells in repeated Plasmodium falciparum infection. Study background: Each infection was followed by sampling at 21 days, plus baseline and some pre-infection draws. Malian repertoires were sampled cross-sectionally without transmission and longitudinally through febrile malaria.

The CDR3 covers 22 residues. Germline V gene sequence: CDR1 TSWWSYY, CDR2 QGS. Trimming removed 2 bases from V and 0 bases from J; junction bases left unmatched: 22. With CATT, TCRdb re-called clones from the multiplex PCR reads. Here the sample spans some 51,000 delta-chain clones, around 2% being singletons. Material: gamma-delta T cells from blood. The chain couples TRDV1 to TRDJ1, with 9 bases identical to TRDD3. The J gene is not listed in TCRdb, so it was assigned here from a DNA match to germline. The sequence came from a pool of human donors (malaria-infected and uninfected, not separated). The CDR3 DNA reads TGTGCTCTTGGGGAAGCGGCCCTCTATATCTGGGGGATTCCGTTTAACACCGATAAACTCATCTTT. Protein product: CALGEAALYIWGIPFNTDKLIF.